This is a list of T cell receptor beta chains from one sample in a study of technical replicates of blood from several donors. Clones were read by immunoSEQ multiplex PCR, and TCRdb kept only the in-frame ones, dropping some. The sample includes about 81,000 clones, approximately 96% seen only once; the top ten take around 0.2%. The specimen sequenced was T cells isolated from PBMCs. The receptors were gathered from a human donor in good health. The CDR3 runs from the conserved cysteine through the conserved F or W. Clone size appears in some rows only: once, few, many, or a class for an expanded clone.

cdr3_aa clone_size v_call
CASSFRIPYEQYF NA TRBV5-1
CSVERGNSYEQYF NA TRBV29-1
CASSPVSGTGYTGELFF once TRBV14
CASSQGYTGELFF NA TRBV4-2
CASSLYQAGDTQYF NA TRBV7-9
CASKQGGDYEQYF NA TRBV19
CASSPRAGQWQETQYF NA TRBV5-4
CASSPEGGGSDQPQHF NA TRBV5-1
CASSLAQAVETQYF once TRBV7-9
CASTDGTGGIQTF NA TRBV2
CAWKTGLRGTQYF once TRBV30
CASSLVGGYTGELFF NA TRBV11-2
CSLLAGDGNEQFF NA TRBV29-1
CASSLPLQGGSYEQYF NA TRBV28
CASTDTGRGYEQYF NA TRBV6-5
CASSQDATTGVNYGYTF NA TRBV4-1
CASSLFPKGAGNTDTQYF NA TRBV7-9
CASSTLAGGYNEQFF NA TRBV11-3
CASSLEGGYEQYF NA TRBV5-1
CASSEAPPSSGNTIYF NA TRBV6-1
CASSLPLSSGANVLTF NA TRBV27
CASSLSGSDTQYF NA TRBV5-5
CASSPVPGVDTQYF NA TRBV28
CAWSVSGGGETQYF NA TRBV30
CASTDQRLAGGPFFTDTQYF NA TRBV6-4
CASSQGATSGAYNEQFF NA TRBV14
CSGGRAKAYEQYF NA TRBV29-1
CSVPKLASSYNEQFF NA TRBV29-1
CASSYSAGLTNEKLFF once TRBV6-5
CASSEGQEWYGYTF NA TRBV6-1
CATSRQLNTEAFF NA TRBV15
CASSAGLAGNQETQYF NA TRBV9
CAGTRDSFEHTVNTEAFF NA TRBV2
CASSYGVETQYF NA TRBV2
CMTRFHEQYF NA TRBV20-1
CASSFRGQGAHEQYF NA TRBV11-2
CASRAPGTGSYEQYF once TRBV28
CSVGGQRAEGQETQYF once TRBV29-1
CASSLVKGLFYNEQFF once TRBV7-9
CASSVGGTRTDTQYF NA TRBV9
CASSQGNGYTF NA TRBV4-2
CASTSGGDNTEAFF NA TRBV28
CAWSVLKGKAGNTIYF NA TRBV30
CASSQGAGGRRFYEQYF NA TRBV4-1
CASSQFGGSANTGELFF once TRBV4-1
CASSQDRGTGYPLRPEQYF NA TRBV4-1
CASSDRAGFTDTQYF NA TRBV6-4
CASSLTDRGGEQYF NA TRBV27